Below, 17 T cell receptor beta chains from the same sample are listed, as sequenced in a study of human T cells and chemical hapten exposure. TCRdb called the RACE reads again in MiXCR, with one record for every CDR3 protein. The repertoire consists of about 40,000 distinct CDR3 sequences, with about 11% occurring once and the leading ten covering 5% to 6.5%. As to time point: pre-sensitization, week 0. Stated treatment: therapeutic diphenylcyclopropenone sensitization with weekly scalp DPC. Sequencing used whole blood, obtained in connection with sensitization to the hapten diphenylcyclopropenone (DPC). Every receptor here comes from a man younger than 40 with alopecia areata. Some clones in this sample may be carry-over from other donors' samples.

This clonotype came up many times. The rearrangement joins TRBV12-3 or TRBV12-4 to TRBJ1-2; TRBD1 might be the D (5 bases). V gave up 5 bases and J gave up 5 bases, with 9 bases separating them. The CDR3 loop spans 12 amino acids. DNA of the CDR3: TGTGCCAGCAGTAAGACAGTTTATGGCTACACCTTC. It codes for CASSKTVYGYTF.

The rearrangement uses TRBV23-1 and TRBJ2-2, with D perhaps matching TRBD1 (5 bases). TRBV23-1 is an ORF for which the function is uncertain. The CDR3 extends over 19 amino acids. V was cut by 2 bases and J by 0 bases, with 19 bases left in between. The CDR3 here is CASSQGASTYLANTGELFF. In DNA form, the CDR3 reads TGCGCCAGCAGTCAAGGGGCCAGTACATATTTAGCGAACACCGGGGAGCTGTTTTTT.

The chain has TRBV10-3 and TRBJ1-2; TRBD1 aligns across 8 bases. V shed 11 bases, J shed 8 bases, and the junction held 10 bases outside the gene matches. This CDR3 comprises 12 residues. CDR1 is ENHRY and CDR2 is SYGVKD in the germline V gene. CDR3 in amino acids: CAHSQGAVGYTF. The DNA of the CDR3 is TGTGCCCACTCGCAGGGGGCTGTAGGCTACACCTTC.

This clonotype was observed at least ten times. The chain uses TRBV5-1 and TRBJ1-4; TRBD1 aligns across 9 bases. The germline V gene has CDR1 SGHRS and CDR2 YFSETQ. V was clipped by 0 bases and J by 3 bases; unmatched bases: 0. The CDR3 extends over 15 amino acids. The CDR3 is CASSLGDRANEKLFF. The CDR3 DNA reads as TGCGCCAGCAGCTTGGGGGACAGGGCTAATGAAAAACTGTTTTTT.

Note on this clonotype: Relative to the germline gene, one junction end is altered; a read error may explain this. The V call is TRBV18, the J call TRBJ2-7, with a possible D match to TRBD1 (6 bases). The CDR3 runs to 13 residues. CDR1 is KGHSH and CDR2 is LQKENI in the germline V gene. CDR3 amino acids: CANSPDRPYEQYF. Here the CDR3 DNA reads TGTGCCAACTCACCGGACAGACCCTACGAGCAGTACTTC.

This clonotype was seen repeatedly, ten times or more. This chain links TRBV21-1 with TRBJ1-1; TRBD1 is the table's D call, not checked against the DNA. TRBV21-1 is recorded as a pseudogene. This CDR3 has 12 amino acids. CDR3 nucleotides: TGTGCCAGCAATTGGGGGGGCGCTGAAGCTTTCTTT. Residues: CASNWGGAEAFF.

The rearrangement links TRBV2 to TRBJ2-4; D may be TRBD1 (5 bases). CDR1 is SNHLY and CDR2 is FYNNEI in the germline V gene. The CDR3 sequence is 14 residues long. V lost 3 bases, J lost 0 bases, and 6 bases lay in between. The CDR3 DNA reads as TGTGCCAGCAGTGAGGGGCTAGCCAAAAACATTCAGTACTTC. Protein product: CASSEGLAKNIQYF.

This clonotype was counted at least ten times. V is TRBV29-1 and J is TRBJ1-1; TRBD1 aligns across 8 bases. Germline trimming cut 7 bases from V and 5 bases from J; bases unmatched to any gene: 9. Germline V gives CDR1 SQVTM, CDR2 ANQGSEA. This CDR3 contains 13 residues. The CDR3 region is CSALGQGGTEAFF. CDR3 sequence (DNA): TGCAGCGCCCTAGGACAGGGCGGGACTGAAGCTTTCTTT.

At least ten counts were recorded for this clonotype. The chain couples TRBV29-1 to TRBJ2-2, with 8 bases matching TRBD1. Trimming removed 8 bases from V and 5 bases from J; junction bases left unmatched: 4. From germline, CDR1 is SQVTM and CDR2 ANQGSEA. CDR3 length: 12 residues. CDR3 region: CSSRQGTGELFF. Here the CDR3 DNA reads TGCAGCAGCAGACAGGGGACCGGGGAGCTGTTTTTT.

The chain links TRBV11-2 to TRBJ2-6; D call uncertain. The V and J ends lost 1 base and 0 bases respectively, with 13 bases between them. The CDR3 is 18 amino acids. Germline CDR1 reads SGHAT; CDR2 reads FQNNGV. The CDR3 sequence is CASSLAFPKTSGANVLTF. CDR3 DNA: TGTGCCAGCAGCTTAGCTTTTCCGAAGACCTCTGGGGCCAACGTCCTGACTTTC.

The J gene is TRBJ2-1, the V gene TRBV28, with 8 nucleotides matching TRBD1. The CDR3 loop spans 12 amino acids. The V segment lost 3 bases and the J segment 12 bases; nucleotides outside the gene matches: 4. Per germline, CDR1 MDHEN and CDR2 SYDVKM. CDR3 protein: CASSLLTGGQFF. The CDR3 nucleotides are TGTGCCAGCAGTTTGTTAACAGGGGGGCAGTTCTTC.

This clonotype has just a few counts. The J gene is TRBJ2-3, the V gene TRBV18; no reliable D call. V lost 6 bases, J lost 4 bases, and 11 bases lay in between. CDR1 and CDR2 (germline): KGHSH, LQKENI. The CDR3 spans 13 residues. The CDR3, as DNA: TGTGCCAGCTCTCCGATTGAGGCAGATACGCAGTATTTT. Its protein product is CASSPIEADTQYF.

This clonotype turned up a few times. The CDR3 is CASNPGTGLSTDTQYF. CDR3 nucleotides: TGTGCCAGCAACCCCGGGACAGGTCTCTCCACAGATACGCAGTATTTT. The rearrangement links TRBV7-3 to TRBJ2-3; 8 bases agree with TRBD1. The trim removed 7 bases at V and 2 bases at J, leaving 11 bases unmatched. From germline, CDR1 is SGHTA and CDR2 FQGTGA. The CDR3 length is 16 residues.

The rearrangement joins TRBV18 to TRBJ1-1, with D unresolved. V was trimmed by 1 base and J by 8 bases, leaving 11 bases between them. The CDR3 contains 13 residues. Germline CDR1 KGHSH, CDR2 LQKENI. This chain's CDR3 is CASSPQGIEEAFF. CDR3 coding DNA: TGTGCCAGCTCACCACAGGGAATAGAAGAAGCTTTCTTT.

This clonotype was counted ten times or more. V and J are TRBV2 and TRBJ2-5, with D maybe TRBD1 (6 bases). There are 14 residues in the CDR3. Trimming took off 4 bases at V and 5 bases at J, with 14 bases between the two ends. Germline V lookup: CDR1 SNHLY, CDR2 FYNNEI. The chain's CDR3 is CASSAVLRGETQYF. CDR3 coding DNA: TGTGCCAGCAGTGCGGTACTGAGGGGGGAGACCCAGTACTTC.

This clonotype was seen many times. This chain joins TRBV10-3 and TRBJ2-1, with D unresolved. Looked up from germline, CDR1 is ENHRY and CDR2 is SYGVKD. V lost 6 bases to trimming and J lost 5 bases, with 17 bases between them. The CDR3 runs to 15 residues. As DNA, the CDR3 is TGTGCCATCAGCCCTGTAATGACTTACAACAATGAGCAGTTCTTC. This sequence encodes CAISPVMTYNNEQFF.

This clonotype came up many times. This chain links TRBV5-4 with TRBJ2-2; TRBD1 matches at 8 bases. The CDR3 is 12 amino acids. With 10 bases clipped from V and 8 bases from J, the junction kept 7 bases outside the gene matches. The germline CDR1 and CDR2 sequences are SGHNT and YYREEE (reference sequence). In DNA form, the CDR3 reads TGTGCCGTAAGACAGGGGAAAGGGGAGCTGTTTTTT. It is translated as CAVRQGKGELFF.